The T cell receptor (beta chain) under discussion was sequenced for a study of shared clonotypes between healthy human individuals. This clone was recorded at least ten times. Approximately 30,000 T cell genomes (approximately 0.2 ug DNA) went into each sorted-subset replicate. Data came from immunoSEQ multiplex PCR; TCRdb stores just in-frame clones and leaves some out. Here the sample spans about 710,000 clones, about three quarters being singletons. CDR1 and CDR2 (germline): WSHSY, SAAADI. The CDR3 loop spans 12 amino acids. Trimming stripped 7 bases from V and 0 bases from J, with 7 bases between.

This receptor was identified in a woman aged 25 to 45 in good health. The chain couples TRBV10-2 to TRBJ2-7; D remains unclear. The sequencing input was memory CD4+ T cells sorted from blood. Subset noted: CD45RA-negative fraction. CDR3 DNA sequence: TGCGCCAGCATGGAGCCCTCCTACGAGCAGTACTTC. Translation: CASMEPSYEQYF.